Given below is one T cell receptor (beta chain) in context. The data derive from a study of T cell clones after liver transplantation. Per the germline V gene, CDR1 is SGHDT and CDR2 is YYEEEE. The CDR3 has 15 amino acids. V was pared by 2 bases and J by 4 bases, with 8 bases of the junction left unmatched. The data were produced by immunoSEQ multiplex PCR, yet TCRdb's version contains in-frame clones alone and is incomplete. The sample consists of about 85,000 clones, around four fifths of them appearing once. The origin of this receptor is a human patient who received a liver transplant. Part of the T cell pool may stem from the graft donor. The V and J genes are TRBV5-6 and TRBJ2-7; 8 positions match TRBD1. The specimen was CD4+ T cells from blood, collected approximately 45 months after liver transplant. This CDR3 is CASSFSRTGRYEQYF. The CDR3 DNA reads TGTGCCAGCAGCTTTTCCCGGACAGGGAGGTACGAGCAGTACTTC.